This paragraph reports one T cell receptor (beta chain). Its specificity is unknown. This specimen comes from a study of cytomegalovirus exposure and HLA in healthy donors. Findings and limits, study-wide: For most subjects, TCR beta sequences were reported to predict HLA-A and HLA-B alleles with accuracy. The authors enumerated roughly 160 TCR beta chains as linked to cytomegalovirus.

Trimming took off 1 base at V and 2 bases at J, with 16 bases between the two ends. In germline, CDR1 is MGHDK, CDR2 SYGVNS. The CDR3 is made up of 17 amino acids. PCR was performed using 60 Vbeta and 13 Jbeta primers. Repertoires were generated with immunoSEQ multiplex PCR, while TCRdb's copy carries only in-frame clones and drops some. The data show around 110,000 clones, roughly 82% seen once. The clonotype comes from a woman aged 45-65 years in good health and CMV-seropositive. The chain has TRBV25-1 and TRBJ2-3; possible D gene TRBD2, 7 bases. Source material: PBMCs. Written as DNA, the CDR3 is TGTGCCAGCAGTGAATTCGCCGCGGGGGCTGCCACAGATACGCAGTATTTT. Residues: CASSEFAAGAATDTQYF.